Here is one T cell receptor beta chain with its context. The target antigen is unknown. This specimen belongs to a study of cytomegalovirus exposure and HLA in healthy donors. Across the whole study: Unique TCRs from HLA-typed donors, 75 million to 100 million of them, were held in an early data release. Overall study findings and caveats: In a later analysis, DRB1 alleles had the most associated TCRs; HLA-C alleles the fewest. Association of approximately 16,000 TCR beta sequences with HLA alleles was found at 0.05 false discovery rate in a later analysis.

PCR employed 60 Vbeta and 13 Jbeta primers. TCRdb's copy holds only in-frame clones and misses some; the assay was immunoSEQ multiplex PCR. The table lists roughly 130,000 clones, about 70% of them singletons. This receptor was obtained from a woman aged 55-70 years in good health and CMV-seropositive. Sequenced sample: PBMCs.

The CDR3 DNA reads TGTGCCAGCAGTCGATCCCCAGGGGGCTCCTATAATTCACCCCTCCACTTT. Protein: CASSRSPGGSYNSPLHF. This sequence joins TRBV5-4 and TRBJ1-6; 7 bases agree with TRBD1. Germline V lookup: CDR1 SGHNT, CDR2 YYREEE (reference sequence). J lost 0 bases, V lost 5 bases, and 8 bases had no gene match. This CDR3 is 17 amino acids long.